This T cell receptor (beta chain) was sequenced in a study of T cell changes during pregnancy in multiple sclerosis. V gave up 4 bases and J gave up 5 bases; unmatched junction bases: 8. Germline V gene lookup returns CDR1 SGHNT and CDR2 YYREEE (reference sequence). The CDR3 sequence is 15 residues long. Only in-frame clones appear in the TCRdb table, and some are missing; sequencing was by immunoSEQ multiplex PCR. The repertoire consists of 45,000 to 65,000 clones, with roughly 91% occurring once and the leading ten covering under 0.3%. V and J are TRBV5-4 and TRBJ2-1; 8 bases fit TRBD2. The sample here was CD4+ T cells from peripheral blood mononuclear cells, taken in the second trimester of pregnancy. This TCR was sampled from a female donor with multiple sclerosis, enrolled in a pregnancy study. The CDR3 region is CASSPEVAGNNEQFF. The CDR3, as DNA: TGTGCCAGCAGCCCCGAAGTAGCGGGGAACAATGAGCAGTTCTTC. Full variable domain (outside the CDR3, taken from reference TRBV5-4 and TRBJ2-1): ETGVTQSPTHLIKTRGQQVTLRCSSQSGHNTVSWYQQALGQGPQFIFQYYREEENGRGNFPPRFSGLQFPNYSSELNVNALELDDSALYLCASSPEVAGNNEQFFGPGTRLTVL.